Reported below is one TCR beta chain. Its antigen remains unknown. These data come from a study of radiotherapy plus CTLA-4 blockade in lung cancer. The wider study: Around a sixth of patients responded objectively, and 25% to 40% achieved disease control.

Chemo-refractory metastatic non-small-cell lung cancer patients were treated with focal radiation plus CTLA-4 blockade with ipilimumab. Study results and limitations: In blood, after radiotherapy plus ipilimumab, tumor-derived TCR clones expanded. Response was reportedly best predicted by early blood T cell clone dynamics, with interferon-beta.

Data came from immunoSEQ multiplex PCR; TCRdb stores just in-frame clones and leaves some out. The table lists tens of thousands of clones, roughly 80% of them singletons. CDR1 is SQVTM and CDR2 is ANQGSEA in the germline V gene. The CDR3 length is 11 residues. Trimming removed 0 bases from V and 7 bases from J, with 6 bases in between. Sequenced material: peripheral blood, taken from a patient treated with radiotherapy plus ipilimumab. The chain uses TRBV29-1 and TRBJ2-5; no reliable D call. The clonotype originates from a human donor with non-small cell lung cancer who had a complete response to radiotherapy plus ipilimumab. CDR3 region: CSVEDSGTQYF. The CDR3 DNA follows: TGCAGCGTTGAAGATTCGGGGACCCAGTACTTC.